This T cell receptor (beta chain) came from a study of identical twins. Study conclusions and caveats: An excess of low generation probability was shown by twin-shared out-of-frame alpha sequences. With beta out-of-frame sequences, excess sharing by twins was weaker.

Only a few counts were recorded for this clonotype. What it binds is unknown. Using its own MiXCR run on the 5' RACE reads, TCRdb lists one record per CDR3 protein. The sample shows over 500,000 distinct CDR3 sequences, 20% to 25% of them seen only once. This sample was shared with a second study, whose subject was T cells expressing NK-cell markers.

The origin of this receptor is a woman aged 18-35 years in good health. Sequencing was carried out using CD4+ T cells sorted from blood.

The CDR3 reads CASSLQPGDTQYF. The DNA of the CDR3 is TGTGCCAGCAGCTTACAACCCGGAGATACGCAGTATTTT. The chain employs TRBV7-7 and TRBJ2-3; D gene unclear. Germline CDR1 reads SSHAT; CDR2 reads FNYEAQ (reference sequence). V was clipped by 2 bases and J by 5 bases, with 8 bases between them. CDR3 length: 13 amino acids.